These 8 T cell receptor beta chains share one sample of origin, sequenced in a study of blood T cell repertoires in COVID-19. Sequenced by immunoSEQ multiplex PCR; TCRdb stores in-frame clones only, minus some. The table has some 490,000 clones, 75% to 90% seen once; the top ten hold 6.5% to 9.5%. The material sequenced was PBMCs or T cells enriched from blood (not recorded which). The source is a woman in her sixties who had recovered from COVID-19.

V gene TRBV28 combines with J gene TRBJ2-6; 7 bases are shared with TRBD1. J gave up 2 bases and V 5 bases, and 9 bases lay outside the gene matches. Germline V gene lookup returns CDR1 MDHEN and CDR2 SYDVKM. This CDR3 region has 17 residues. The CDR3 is CASSPRQGRTGANVLTF. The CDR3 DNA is TGTGCCAGCAGTCCCCGACAGGGAAGGACTGGGGCCAACGTCCTGACTTTC.

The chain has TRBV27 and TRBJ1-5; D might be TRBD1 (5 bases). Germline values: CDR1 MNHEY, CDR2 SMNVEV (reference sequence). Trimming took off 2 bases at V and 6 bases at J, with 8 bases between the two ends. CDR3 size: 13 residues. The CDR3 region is CASSLGGAQPQHF. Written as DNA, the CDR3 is TGTGCCAGCAGTTTAGGAGGGGCTCAGCCCCAGCATTTT.

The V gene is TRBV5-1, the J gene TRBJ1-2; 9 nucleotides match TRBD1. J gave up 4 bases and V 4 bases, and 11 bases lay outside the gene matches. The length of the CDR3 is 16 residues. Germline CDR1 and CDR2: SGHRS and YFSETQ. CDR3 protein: CASSPGGTGNGYGYTF. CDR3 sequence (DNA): TGCGCCAGCAGCCCCGGGGGGACAGGGAACGGCTATGGCTACACCTTC.

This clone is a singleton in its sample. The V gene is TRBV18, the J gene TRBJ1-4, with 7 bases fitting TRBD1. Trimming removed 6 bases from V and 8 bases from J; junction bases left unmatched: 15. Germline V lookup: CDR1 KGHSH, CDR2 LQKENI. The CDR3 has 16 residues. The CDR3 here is CASSPVWASGQEKLFF. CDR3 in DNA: TGTGCCAGCTCCCCAGTATGGGCCTCGGGACAGGAAAAACTGTTTTTT.

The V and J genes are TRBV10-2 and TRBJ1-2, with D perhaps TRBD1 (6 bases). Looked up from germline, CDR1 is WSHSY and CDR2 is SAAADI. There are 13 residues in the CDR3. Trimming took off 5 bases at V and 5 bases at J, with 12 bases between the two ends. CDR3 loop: CASSSGVGYGYTF. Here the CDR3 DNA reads TGCGCCAGCAGTTCAGGGGTTGGGTATGGCTACACCTTC.

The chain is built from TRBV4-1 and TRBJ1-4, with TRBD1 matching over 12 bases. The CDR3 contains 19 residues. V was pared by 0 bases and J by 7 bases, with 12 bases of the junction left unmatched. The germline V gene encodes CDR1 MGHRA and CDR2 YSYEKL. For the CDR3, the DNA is TGCGCCAGCAGCCAAGATAGGGGGGACAGGGGGCCCCGGCGTGAAAAACTGTTTTTT. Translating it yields CASSQDRGDRGPRREKLFF.

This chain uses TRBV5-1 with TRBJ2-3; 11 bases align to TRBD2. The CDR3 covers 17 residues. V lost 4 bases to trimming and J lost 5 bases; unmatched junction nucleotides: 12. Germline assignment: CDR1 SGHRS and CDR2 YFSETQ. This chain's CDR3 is CASSLAPLAGVGDTQYF. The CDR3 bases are TGCGCCAGCAGCCTCGCACCACTAGCGGGGGTGGGAGATACGCAGTATTTT.

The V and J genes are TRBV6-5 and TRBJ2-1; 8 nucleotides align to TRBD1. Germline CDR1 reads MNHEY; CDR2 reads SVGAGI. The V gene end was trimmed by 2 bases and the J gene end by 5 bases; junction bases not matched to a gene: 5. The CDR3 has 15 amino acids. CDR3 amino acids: CASSYADRANNEQFF. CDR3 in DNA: TGTGCCAGCAGTTACGCGGACAGGGCGAACAATGAGCAGTTCTTC.